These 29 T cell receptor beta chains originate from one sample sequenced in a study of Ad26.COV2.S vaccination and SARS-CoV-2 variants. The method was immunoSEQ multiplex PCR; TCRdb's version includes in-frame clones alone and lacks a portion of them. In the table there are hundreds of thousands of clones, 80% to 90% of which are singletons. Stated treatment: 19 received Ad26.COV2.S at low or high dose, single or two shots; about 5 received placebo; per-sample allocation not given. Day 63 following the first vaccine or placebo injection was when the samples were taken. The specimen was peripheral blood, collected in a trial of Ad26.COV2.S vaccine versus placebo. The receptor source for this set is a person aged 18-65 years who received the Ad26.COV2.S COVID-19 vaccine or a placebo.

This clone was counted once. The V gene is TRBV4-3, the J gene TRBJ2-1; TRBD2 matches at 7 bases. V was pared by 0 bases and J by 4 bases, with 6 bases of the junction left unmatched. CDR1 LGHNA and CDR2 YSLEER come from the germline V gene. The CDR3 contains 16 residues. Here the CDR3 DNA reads TGCGCCAGCAGCCAAGATCTGACTAGCAGTTACAATGAGCAGTTCTTC. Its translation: CASSQDLTSSYNEQFF.

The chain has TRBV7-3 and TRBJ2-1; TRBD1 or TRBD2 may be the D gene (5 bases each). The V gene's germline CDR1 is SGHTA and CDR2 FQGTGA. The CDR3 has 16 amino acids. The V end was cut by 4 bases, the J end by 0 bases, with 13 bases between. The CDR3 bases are TGTGCCAGCAGCTGGGACCAAAAAACCTCCTACAATGAGCAGTTCTTC. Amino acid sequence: CASSWDQKTSYNEQFF.

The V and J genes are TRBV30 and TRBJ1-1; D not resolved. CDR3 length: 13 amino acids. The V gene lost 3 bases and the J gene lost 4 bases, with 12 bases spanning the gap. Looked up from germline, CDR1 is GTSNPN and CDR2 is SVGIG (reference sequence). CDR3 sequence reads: CAWRRQRLTEAFF. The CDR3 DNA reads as TGTGCCTGGAGACGGCAGCGGCTCACTGAAGCTTTCTTT.

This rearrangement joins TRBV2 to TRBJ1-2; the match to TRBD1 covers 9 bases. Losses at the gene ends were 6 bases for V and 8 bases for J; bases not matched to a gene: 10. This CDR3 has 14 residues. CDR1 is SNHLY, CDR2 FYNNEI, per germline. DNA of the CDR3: TGTGCCAGCAGGGAGGGGACAGGGCCTGAGGGCTACACCTTC. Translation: CASREGTGPEGYTF.

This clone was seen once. The CDR3 protein is CASSAPGASSYNEQFF. The CDR3 bases are TGTGCCAGCAGCGCCCCAGGGGCAAGCTCCTACAATGAGCAGTTCTTC. The rearrangement uses TRBV7-6 and TRBJ2-1; TRBD1 is a possible D gene (6 bases). CDR1 and CDR2 from the germline V gene are SGHVS and FNYEAQ. The CDR3 totals 16 residues. The ends were cut back, 5 bases at V and 0 bases at J, with 14 bases in the middle.

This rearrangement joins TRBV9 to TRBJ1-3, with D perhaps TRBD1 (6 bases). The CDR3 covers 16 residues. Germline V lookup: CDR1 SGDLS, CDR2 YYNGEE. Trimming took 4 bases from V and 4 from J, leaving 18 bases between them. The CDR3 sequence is CASSQTGTRGGNTIYF. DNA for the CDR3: TGTGCCAGCAGCCAGACCGGGACACGGGGCGGAAACACCATATATTTT.

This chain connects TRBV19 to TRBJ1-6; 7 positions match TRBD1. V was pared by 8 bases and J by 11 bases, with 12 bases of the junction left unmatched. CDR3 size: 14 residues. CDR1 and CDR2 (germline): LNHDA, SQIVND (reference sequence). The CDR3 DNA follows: TGTGCCAGTGAAAAGGGGGCGAGAATTCCACCCCTCCACTTT. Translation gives CASEKGARIPPLHF.

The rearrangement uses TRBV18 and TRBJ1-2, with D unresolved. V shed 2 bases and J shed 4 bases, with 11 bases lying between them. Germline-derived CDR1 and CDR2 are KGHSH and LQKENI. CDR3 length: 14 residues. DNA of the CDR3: TGTGCCAGCTCACCATTTGAGGGCAGCTATGGCTACACCTTC. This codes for CASSPFEGSYGYTF.

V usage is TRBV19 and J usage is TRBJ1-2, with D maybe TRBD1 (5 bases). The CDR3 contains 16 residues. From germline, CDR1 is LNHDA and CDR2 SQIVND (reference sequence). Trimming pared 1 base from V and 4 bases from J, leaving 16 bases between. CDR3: CASSIVSGTSPYGYTF. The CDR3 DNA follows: TGTGCCAGTAGTATAGTTTCGGGGACGAGTCCCTATGGCTACACCTTC.

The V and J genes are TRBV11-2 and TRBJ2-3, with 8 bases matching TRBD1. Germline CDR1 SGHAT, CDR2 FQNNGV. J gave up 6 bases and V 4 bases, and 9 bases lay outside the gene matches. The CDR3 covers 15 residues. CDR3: CASSSIRGLRDTQYF. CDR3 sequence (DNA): TGTGCCAGCAGCTCCATCAGGGGGCTTAGGGATACGCAGTATTTT.

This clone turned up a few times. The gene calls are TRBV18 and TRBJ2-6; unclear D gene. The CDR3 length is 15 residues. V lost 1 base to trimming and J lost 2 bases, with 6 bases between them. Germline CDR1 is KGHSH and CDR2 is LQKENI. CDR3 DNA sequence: TGTGCCAGCTCACCACGGTCGGCTGGGGCCAACGTCCTGACTTTC. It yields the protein CASSPRSAGANVLTF.

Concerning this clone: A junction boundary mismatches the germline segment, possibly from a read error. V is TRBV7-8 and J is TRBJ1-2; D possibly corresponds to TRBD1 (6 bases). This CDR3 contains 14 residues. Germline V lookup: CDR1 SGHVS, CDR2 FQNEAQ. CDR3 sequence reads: CASSVGGSNYGYIF. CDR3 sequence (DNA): TGTGCCAGCAGCGTAGGGGGGTCTAACTATGGCTACATCTTC.

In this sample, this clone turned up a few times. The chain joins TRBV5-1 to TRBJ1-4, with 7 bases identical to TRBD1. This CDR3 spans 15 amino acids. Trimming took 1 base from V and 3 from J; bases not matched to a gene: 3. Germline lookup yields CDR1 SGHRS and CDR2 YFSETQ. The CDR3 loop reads CASSLPGQPNEKLFF. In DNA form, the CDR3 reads TGCGCCAGCAGCTTGCCGGGACAGCCTAATGAAAAACTGTTTTTT.

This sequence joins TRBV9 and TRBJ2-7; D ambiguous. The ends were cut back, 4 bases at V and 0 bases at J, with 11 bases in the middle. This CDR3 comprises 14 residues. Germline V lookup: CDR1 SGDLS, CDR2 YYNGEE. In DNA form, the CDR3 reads TGTGCCAGCAGCCCCGGATCGAGCTCCTACGAGCAGTACTTC. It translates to CASSPGSSSYEQYF.

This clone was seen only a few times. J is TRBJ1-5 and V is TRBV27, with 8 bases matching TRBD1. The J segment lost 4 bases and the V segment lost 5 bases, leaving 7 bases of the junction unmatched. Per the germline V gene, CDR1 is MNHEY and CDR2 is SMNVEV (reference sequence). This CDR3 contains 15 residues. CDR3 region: CASSPQDRANQPQHF. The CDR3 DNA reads TGTGCCAGCAGTCCACAGGACAGGGCTAATCAGCCCCAGCATTTT.

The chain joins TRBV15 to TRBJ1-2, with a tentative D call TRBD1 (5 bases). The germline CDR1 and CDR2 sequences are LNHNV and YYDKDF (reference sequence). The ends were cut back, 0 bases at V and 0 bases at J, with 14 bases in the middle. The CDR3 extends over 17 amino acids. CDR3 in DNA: TGTGCCACCAGCAGAGATAGACAGTCTCTAACTAACTATGGCTACACCTTC. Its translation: CATSRDRQSLTNYGYTF.

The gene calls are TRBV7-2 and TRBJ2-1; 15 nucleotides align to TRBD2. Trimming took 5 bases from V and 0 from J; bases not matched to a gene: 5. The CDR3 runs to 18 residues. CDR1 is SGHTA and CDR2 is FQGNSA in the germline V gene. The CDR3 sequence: CASSGLAGGPFSYNEQFF. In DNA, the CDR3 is TGTGCCAGCAGCGGACTAGCGGGGGGGCCCTTCTCCTACAATGAGCAGTTCTTC. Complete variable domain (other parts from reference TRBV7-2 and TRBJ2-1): GAGVSQSPSNKVTEKGKDVELRCDPISGHTALYWYRQSLGQGLEFLIYFQGNSAPDKSGLPSDRFSAERTGGSVSTLTIQRTQQEDSAVYLCASSGLAGGPFSYNEQFFGPGTRLTVL.

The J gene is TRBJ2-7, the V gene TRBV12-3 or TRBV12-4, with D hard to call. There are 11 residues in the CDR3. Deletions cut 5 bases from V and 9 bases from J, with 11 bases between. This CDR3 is CASSAGSGQYF. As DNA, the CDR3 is TGTGCCAGCAGTGCCGGTTCCGGGCAGTACTTC.

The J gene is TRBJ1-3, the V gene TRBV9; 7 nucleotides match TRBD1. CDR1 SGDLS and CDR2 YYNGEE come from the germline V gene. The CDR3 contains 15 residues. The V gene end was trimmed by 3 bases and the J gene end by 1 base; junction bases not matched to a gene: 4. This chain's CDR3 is CASSAQGGSGNTIYF. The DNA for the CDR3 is TGTGCCAGCAGCGCCCAGGGGGGTTCTGGAAACACCATATATTTT.

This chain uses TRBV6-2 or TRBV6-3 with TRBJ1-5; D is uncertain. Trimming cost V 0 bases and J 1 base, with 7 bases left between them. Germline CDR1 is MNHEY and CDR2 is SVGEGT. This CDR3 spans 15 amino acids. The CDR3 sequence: CASSYSDGSNQPQHF. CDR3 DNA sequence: TGTGCCAGCAGTTACTCGGACGGGAGCAATCAGCCCCAGCATTTT.

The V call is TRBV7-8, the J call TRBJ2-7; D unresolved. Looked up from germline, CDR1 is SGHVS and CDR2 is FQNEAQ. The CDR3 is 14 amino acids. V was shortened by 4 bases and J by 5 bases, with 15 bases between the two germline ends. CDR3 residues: CASSYDPGRHEQYF. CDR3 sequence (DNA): TGTGCCAGCAGCTACGACCCGGGTAGGCACGAGCAGTACTTC.

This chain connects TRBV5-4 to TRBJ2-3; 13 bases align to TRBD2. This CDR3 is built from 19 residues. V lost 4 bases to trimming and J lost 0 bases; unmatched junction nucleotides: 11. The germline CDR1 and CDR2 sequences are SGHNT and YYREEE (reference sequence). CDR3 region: CASSPVGTSGVASTDTQYF. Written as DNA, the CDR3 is TGTGCCAGCAGCCCCGTCGGGACTAGCGGGGTGGCTAGCACAGATACGCAGTATTTT.

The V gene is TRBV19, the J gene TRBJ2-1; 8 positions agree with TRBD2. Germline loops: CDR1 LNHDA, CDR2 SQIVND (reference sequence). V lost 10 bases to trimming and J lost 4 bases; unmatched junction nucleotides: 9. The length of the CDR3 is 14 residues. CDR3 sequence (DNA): TGTGCCACTCTAAGCGGGGGCGTATACAATGAGCAGTTCTTC. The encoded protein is CATLSGGVYNEQFF. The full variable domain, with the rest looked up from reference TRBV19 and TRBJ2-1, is DGGITQSPKYLFRKEGQNVTLSCEQNLNHDAMYWYRQDPGQGLRLIYYSQIVNDFQKGDIAEGYSVSREKKESFPLTVTSAQKNPTAFYLCATLSGGVYNEQFFGPGTRLTVL.

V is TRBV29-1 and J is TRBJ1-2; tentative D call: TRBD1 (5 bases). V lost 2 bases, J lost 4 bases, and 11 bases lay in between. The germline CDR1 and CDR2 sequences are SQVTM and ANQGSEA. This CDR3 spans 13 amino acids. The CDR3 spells CSVEHQGGYGYTF. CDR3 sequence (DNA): TGCAGCGTTGAACACCAGGGCGGCTATGGCTACACCTTC.

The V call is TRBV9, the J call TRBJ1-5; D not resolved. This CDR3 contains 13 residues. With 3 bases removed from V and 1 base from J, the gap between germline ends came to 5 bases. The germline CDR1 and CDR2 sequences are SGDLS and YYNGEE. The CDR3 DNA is TGTGCCAGCAGCGCCTTAAGCAATCAGCCCCAGCATTTT. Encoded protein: CASSALSNQPQHF.

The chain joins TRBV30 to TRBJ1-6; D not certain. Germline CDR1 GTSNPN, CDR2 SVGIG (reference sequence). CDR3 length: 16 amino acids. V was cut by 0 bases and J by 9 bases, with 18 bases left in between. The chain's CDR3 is CAWSVLNSRKSSPLHF. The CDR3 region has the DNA TGTGCCTGGAGTGTGCTGAACAGTCGAAAAAGTTCACCCCTCCACTTT.

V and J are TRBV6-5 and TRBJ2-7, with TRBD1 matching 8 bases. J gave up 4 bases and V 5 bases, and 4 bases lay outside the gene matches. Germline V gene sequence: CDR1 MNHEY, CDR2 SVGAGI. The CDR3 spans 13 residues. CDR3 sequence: CASSLGQGYEQYF. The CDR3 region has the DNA TGTGCCAGCAGTCTCGGACAGGGATACGAGCAGTACTTC.

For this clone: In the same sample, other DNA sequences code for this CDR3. The CDR3 sequence is CASSQGGETQYF. The CDR3 DNA is TGTGCCAGCAGCCAAGGCGGGGAGACCCAGTACTTC. The chain uses TRBV3-1 (or the pseudogene TRBV3-2) and TRBJ2-5, with D possibly TRBD2 on 5 matching bases. CDR3 length: 12 residues. Germline CDR1 is LGHDT and CDR2 is YNNKEL (reference sequence). Trimming cost V 1 base and J 5 bases, with 5 bases left between them.

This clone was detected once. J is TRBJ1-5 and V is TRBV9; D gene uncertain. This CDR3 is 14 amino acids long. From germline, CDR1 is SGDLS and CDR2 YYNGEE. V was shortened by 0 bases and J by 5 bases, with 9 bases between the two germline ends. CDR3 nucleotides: TGTGCCAGCAGCGTAGGACCAGTTGATCAGCCCCAGCATTTT. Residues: CASSVGPVDQPQHF.